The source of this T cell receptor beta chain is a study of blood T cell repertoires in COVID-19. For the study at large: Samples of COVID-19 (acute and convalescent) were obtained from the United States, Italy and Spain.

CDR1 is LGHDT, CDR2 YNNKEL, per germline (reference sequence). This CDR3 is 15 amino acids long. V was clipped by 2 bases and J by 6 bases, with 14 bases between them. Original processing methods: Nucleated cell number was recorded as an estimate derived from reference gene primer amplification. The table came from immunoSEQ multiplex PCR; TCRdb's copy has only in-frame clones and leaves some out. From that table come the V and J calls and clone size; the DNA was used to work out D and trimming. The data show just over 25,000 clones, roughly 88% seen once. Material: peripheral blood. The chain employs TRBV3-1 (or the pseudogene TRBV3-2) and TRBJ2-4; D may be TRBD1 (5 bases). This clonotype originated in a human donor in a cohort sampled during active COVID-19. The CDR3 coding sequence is TGTGCCAGCAGCCAACTTCATGGGCAGGGAAACATTCAGTACTTC. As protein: CASSQLHGQGNIQYF.